The clone carrying this T cell receptor (beta chain) was recorded once. The protocol was immunoSEQ multiplex PCR, while the TCRdb copy is restricted to in-frame clones and leaves out a portion. Here the sample spans 34,000 or so clones, approximately 86% being singletons. Documented treatment: randomized to nivolumab then ipilimumab (arm A) or the reverse (arm B). From thawed PBMCs, live CD3+CD8+ cells negative for CD19 and CD56 were sorted. The sample comes from a study of sequential checkpoint blockade in melanoma. Across the study: Randomization was 1:1 between first-line nivolumab→ipilimumab and ipilimumab→nivolumab.

Deletions cut 3 bases from V and 6 bases from J, with 12 bases between. This CDR3 spans 14 amino acids. Germline V gene data show CDR1 as MNHEY and CDR2 as SMNVEV (reference sequence). This sequence was found in a human donor with melanoma. The source was CD8+ T cells sorted from blood (inferred from file names), collected from a patient given nivolumab and ipilimumab in sequence. V gene TRBV27 combines with J gene TRBJ2-1; D perhaps matches TRBD1 (6 bases). The CDR3 protein is CASSFAGDGNEQFF. Written as DNA, the CDR3 is TGTGCCAGCAGTTTCGCAGGGGACGGCAATGAGCAGTTCTTC.